The source of this T cell receptor beta chain is a study of cytomegalovirus exposure and HLA in healthy donors. Regarding this clone: Its cognate antigen is unknown.

Germline-derived CDR1 and CDR2 are LNHDA and SQIVND (reference sequence). The trim removed 6 bases at V and 3 bases at J, leaving 10 bases unmatched. The CDR3 runs 16 residues. Study outcomes and limitations: Common viral pathogens seemed, in a later analysis, to connect with several of the most significant clusters. With later analysis, a missense DCLRE1C variant became linked to TCR beta V- and J-gene trimming.

Primers: 60 Vbeta forward and 13 Jbeta reverse. The method was immunoSEQ multiplex PCR; TCRdb's version includes in-frame clones alone and lacks a portion of them. The data hold 75,000 to 95,000 clones, with around two thirds observed a single time. This clonotype was sampled from a man between 25 and 39 years old in good health and CMV-seronegative. The V and J genes are TRBV19 and TRBJ1-4; 7 nucleotides line up with TRBD1. The specimen was PBMCs. CDR3 in DNA: TGTGCCAGTAGGGACCGAGGGGGCAGGGCTAATGAAAAACTGTTTTTT. Its protein product is CASRDRGGRANEKLFF.